This passage covers 10 T cell receptor beta chains from one sample sequenced in a study of Ad26.COV2.S vaccination and SARS-CoV-2 variants. The treatment denotes: about 20 received Ad26.COV2.S at low or high dose, single or two shots; about 5 received placebo; per-sample allocation not given. At day 63 after the first vaccine or placebo injection, samples were drawn. The method was immunoSEQ multiplex PCR; TCRdb's version includes in-frame clones alone and lacks a portion of them. The top ten hold approximately 7.8% of the sample, which has about 380,000 clones, about 83% seen once. The starting material was peripheral blood, obtained in a trial of Ad26.COV2.S vaccine versus placebo. These receptors came from a person aged 18-65 years who received the Ad26.COV2.S COVID-19 vaccine or a placebo.

The CDR3: CASSSLTSGGTWPTGELFF. CDR3 nucleotide sequence: TGCGCCAGCAGCTCCTTGACTAGCGGGGGGACCTGGCCAACCGGGGAGCTGTTTTTT. This chain joins TRBV5-1 and TRBJ2-2, with 13 bases fitting TRBD2. The germline V gene has CDR1 SGHRS and CDR2 YFSETQ. This CDR3 comprises 19 residues. With V trimmed by 3 bases and J by 5 bases, 13 bases remained unmatched.

This chain connects TRBV7-9 to TRBJ2-7; TRBD1 matches at 7 bases. CDR3 size: 14 residues. Germline V lookup: CDR1 SEHNR, CDR2 FQNEAQ (reference sequence). Trimming removed 7 bases from V and 1 base from J; junction bases left unmatched: 7. The CDR3 protein is CASTPQGPSYEQYF. In nucleotides, the CDR3 is TGTGCCAGCACACCACAGGGGCCATCCTACGAGCAGTACTTC.

The CDR3 nucleotides are TGTGCCAGCAGGACAGGGGGCAGCGGCACTGAAGCTTTCTTT. This translates into CASRTGGSGTEAFF. This chain connects TRBV5-4 to TRBJ1-1, with TRBD1 matching 10 bases. V lost 5 bases, J lost 4 bases, and 5 bases stayed unmatched. The length of the CDR3 is 14 residues. Germline V CDR1 and CDR2: SGHNT, YYREEE (reference sequence). Variable domain in full (rest from reference TRBV5-4 and TRBJ1-1): ETGVTQSPTHLIKTRGQQVTLRCSSQSGHNTVSWYQQALGQGPQFIFQYYREEENGRGNFPPRFSGLQFPNYSSELNVNALELDDSALYLCASRTGGSGTEAFFGQGTRLTVV.

The gene calls are TRBV2 and TRBJ1-1; 7 bases are a match to TRBD1. Trimming at V came to 2 bases and at J to 10 bases, leaving 4 bases not matched to a gene. Germline V CDR1 and CDR2: SNHLY, FYNNEI. The CDR3 extends over 12 amino acids. CDR3 nucleotides: TGTGCCAGCAGTGAAAGAGACAGGGTAGCTTTCTTT. Its protein product is CASSERDRVAFF.

V gene TRBV18 combines with J gene TRBJ2-1; no reliable D call. The germline CDR1 and CDR2 sequences are KGHSH and LQKENI. Trimming took 4 bases from V and 8 from J, leaving 9 bases between them. The CDR3 runs to 12 residues. CDR3 DNA: TGTGCCAGCTCACGCCAGCTGGATGAGCAGTTCTTC. It codes for CASSRQLDEQFF.

This clone showed up just once. The conserved phenylalanine or tryptophan is not found at the CDR3 terminus, so this likely reflects a read error. Because the CDR3's place on the DNA is in doubt, the DNA is left out and the CDR3 is given as listed by TCRdb. The V call is TRBV13, the J call TRBJ2-3; the table's TRBD2 call for D was not verified on the DNA. Including both end residues, the CDR3 is 14 amino acids long. Germline CDR1 PRHDT, CDR2 FYEKMQ (reference sequence). CDR3: CASRKGGAGPGIFH.

The chain joins TRBV5-4 to TRBJ1-1; 9 bases map to TRBD1. J gave up 5 bases and V 2 bases, and 4 bases lay outside the gene matches. The germline gives CDR1 SGHNT, CDR2 YYREEE (reference sequence). The CDR3 extends over 14 amino acids. As DNA, the CDR3 is TGTGCCAGCAGCTTTACAGGGGGCGAGACTGAAGCTTTCTTT. It encodes CASSFTGGETEAFF.

V usage is TRBV19 and J usage is TRBJ2-4; possibly TRBD1 or TRBD2 for D (5 bases each). The ends were cut back, 8 bases at V and 6 bases at J, with 17 bases in the middle. Germline V gene data show CDR1 as LNHDA and CDR2 as SQIVND (reference sequence). This CDR3 contains 14 residues. CDR3 amino acids: CASGGRLGRNIQYF. DNA for the CDR3: TGTGCCAGTGGGGGACGGCTGGGTAGAAACATTCAGTACTTC.

V usage is TRBV4-3 and J usage is TRBJ2-7; the D call may be TRBD1 or TRBD2 (5 bases each). The CDR3 runs to 16 residues. Trimming shortened V by 0 bases and J by 3 bases, and 15 bases separated the two germline ends. Germline CDR1 reads LGHNA; CDR2 reads YSLEER. The CDR3 DNA follows: TGCGCCAGCAGCCAAGATTCCCGGGACGTATTCTACGAGCAGTACTTC. This translates into CASSQDSRDVFYEQYF.

The V gene is TRBV11-2, the J gene TRBJ2-7; tentative D call: TRBD2 (6 bases). Germline CDR1 reads SGHAT; CDR2 reads FQNNGV. V shed 3 bases and J shed 6 bases, with 21 bases lying between them. The CDR3 length is 16 residues. The CDR3 region is CASSLIPLGGPREQYF. CDR3 nucleotides: TGTGCCAGCAGCTTGATTCCCTTGGGGGGTCCGCGCGAGCAGTACTTC.